Reported below is one T cell receptor (beta chain). This entry is derived from a study of blood T cell repertoires in COVID-19. TCRdb's copy holds only in-frame clones and misses some; the assay was immunoSEQ multiplex PCR. There are 97,000 or so clones in the sample; roughly 85% occur only once, and 2% lies in the top ten. This TCR came from a man in his fifties with active COVID-19. Sequencing used peripheral blood.

The CDR3 DNA reads TGCGCCATCCCAACGGGACTAGCGGGGGATTACAATGAGCAGTTCTTC. It specifies CAIPTGLAGDYNEQFF. This chain links TRBV10-1 with TRBJ2-1; 14 bases map to TRBD2. The CDR3 loop spans 16 amino acids. Germline assignment: CDR1 WNHNN and CDR2 SYGVQD (reference sequence). Trimming removed 10 bases from V and 4 bases from J; junction bases left unmatched: 9.